This T cell receptor beta chain derives from a study of T cells after yellow fever vaccination. As TCR cDNA was made by 5'RACE template switching, a universal primer site and UMIs were added. TCRdb independently ran MiXCR on the 5' RACE reads; one entry per CDR3 protein. The data show 100,000 to 150,000 distinct CDR3 sequences, approximately 9% seen once. Ten or more counts support this clonotype. Its target is not known. With 11 bases removed from V and 2 bases from J, the gap between germline ends came to 9 bases. The CDR3 length is 11 residues. Germline V gives CDR1 ENHRY, CDR2 SYGVKD. General observations from the study: Weaker overall, the secondary response nonetheless peaked faster (day 5 versus 15). FACS-sorted repertoires could contain abundant clonotypes contaminating from the bulk population.

The clonotype was recovered from a man aged 18 to 30 who received the YFV17D yellow fever vaccine. The V call is TRBV10-3, the J call TRBJ1-1, with TRBD1 as a possible D gene (5 bases). The starting material was CD8+ T cells sorted from PBMCs, obtained on the day of the yellow fever booster vaccination. CDR3 region: CAAGTNTEAFF. The CDR3 nucleotides are TGTGCCGCCGGGACTAACACTGAAGCTTTCTTT.